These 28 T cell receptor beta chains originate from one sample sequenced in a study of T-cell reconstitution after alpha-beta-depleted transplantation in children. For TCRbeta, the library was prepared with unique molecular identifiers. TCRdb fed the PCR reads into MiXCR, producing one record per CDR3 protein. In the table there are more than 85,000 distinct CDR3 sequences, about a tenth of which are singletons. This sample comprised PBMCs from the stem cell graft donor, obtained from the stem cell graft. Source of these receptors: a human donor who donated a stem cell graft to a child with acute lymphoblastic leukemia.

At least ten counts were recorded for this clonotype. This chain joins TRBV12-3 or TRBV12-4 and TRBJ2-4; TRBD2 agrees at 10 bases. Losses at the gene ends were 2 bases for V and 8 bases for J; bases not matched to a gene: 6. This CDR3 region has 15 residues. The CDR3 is CASSLMSSGSDIQYF. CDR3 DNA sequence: TGTGCCAGCAGTTTAATGTCTAGCGGGAGTGACATTCAGTACTTC.

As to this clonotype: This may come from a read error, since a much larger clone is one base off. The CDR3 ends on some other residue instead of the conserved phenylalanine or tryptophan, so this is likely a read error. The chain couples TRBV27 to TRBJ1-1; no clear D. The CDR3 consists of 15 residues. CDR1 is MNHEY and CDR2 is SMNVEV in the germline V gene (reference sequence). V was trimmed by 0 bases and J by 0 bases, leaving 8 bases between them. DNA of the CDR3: TGTGCCAGCAGTTTATCGAGACGGATGAACACTGAAGCTTTCCTT. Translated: CASSLSRRMNTEAFL.

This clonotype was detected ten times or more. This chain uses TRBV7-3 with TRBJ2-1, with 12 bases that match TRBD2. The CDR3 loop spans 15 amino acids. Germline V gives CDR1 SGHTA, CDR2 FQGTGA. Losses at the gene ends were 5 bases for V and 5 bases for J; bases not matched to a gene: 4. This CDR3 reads CASSPGLAGNNEQFF. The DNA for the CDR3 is TGTGCCAGCAGCCCAGGACTAGCGGGAAACAATGAGCAGTTCTTC. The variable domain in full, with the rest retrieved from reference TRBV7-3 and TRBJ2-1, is GAGVSQTPSNKVTEKGKYVELRCDPISGHTALYWYRQSLGQGPEFLIYFQGTGAADDSGLPNDRFFAVRPEGSVSTLKIQRTERGDSAVYLCASSPGLAGNNEQFFGPGTRLTVL.

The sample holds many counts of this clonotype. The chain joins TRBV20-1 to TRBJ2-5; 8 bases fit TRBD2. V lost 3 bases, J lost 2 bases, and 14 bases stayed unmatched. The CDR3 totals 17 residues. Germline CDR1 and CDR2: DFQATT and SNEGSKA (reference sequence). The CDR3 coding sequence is TGCAGTGCTAGGGGGGCCCGGGTAGCGGGGCCACAAGAGACCCAGTACTTC. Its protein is CSARGARVAGPQETQYF.

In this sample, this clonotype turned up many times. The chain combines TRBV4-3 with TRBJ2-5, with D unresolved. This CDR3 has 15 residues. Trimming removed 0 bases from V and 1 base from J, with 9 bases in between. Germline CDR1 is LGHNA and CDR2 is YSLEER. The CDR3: CASSQDPPGQETQYF. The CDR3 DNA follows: TGCGCCAGCAGCCAAGATCCACCAGGCCAAGAGACCCAGTACTTC.

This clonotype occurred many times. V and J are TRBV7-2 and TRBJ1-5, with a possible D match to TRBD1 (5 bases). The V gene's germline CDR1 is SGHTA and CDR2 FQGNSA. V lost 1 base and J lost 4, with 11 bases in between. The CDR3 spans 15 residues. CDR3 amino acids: CASSLEGWGNQPQHF. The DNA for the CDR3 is TGTGCCAGCAGCTTAGAGGGGTGGGGTAATCAGCCCCAGCATTTT.

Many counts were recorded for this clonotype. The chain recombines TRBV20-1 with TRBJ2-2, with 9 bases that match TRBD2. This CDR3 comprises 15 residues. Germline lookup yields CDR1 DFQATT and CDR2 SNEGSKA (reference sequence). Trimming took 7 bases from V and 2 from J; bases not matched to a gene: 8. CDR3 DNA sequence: TGCAGTGTTATAGCGGGAGTCGGAAACACCGGGGAGCTGTTTTTT. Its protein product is CSVIAGVGNTGELFF.

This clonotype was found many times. CDR3 in amino acids: CASSQASGSSYEQYF. Here the CDR3 DNA reads TGTGCCAGCAGCCAAGCGAGCGGGAGCTCCTACGAGCAGTACTTC. The chain is built from TRBV3-1 and TRBJ2-7, with 8 bases that match TRBD2. The germline CDR1 and CDR2 sequences are LGHDT and YNNKEL (reference sequence). The CDR3 spans 15 residues. V dropped 1 base and J dropped 0; count of bases not matched to a gene: 2.

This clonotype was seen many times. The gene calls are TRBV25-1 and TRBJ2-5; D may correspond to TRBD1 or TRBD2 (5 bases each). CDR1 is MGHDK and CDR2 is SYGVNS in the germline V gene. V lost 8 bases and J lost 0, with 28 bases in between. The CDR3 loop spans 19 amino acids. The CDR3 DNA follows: TGTGCCAGCCCCACCCAGCAGAAATGGCAAATGGGGGACCAAGAGACCCAGTACTTC. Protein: CASPTQQKWQMGDQETQYF.

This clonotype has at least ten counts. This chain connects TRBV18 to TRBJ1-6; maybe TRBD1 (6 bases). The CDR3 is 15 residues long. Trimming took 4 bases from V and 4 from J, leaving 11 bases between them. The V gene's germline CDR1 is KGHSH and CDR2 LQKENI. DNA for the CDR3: TGTGCCAGCTCACAAGGACAGTCTTATAATTCACCCCTCCACTTT. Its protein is CASSQGQSYNSPLHF.

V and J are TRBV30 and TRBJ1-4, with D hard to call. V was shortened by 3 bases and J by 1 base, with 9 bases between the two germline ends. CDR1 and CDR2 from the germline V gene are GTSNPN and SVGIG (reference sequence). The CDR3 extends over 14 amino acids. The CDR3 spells CAWSMRITNEKLFF. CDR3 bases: TGTGCCTGGAGCATGAGAATAACTAATGAAAAACTGTTTTTT.

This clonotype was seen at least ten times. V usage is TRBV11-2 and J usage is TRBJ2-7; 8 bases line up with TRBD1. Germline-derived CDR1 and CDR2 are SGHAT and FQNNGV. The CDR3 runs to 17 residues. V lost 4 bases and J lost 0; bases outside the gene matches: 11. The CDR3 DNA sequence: TGTGCCAGCAGCTCCTTTCGGACAGGGCGGAGCTCCTACGAGCAGTACTTC. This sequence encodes CASSSFRTGRSSYEQYF.

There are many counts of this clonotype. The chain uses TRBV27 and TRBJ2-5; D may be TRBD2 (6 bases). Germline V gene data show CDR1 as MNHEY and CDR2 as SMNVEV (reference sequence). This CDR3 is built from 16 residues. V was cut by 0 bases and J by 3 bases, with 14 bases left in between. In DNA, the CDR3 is TGTGCCAGCAGTTTATCCCAAGGCGGGATCGAAGAGACCCAGTACTTC. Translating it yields CASSLSQGGIEETQYF.

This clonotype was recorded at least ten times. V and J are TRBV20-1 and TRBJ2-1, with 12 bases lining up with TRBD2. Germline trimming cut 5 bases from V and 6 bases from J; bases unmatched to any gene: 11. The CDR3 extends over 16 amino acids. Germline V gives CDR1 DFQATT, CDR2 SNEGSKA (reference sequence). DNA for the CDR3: TGCAGTGCTCTTCCGGGACTAGCGGGCACCCGCAATGAGCAGTTCTTC. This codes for CSALPGLAGTRNEQFF.

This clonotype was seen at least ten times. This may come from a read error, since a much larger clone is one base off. CDR3: CASGGTGELFF. The DNA for the CDR3 is TGTGCCAGCGGTGGGACCGGGGAGCTGTTTTTT. The chain carries TRBV7-3 and TRBJ2-2; D remains ambiguous. The germline gives CDR1 SGHTA, CDR2 FQGTGA. CDR3 size: 11 residues. V was trimmed by 8 bases and J by 5 bases, leaving 6 bases between them.

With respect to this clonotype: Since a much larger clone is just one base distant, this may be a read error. The CDR3 reads CGASGTVYEQYF. As DNA, the CDR3 is TGCGGTGCCTCCGGGACAGTGTACGAGCAGTACTTC. This chain uses TRBV20-1 with TRBJ2-7, with 7 positions matching TRBD1. The CDR3 has 12 amino acids. Germline assignment: CDR1 DFQATT and CDR2 SNEGSKA (reference sequence).

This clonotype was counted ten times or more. The CDR3: CASSLQGSGANVLTF. The CDR3 DNA follows: TGTGCCAGCAGTTTACAGGGCTCTGGGGCCAACGTCCTGACTTTC. The rearrangement uses TRBV6-5 and TRBJ2-6, with a tentative D call TRBD1 (6 bases). This CDR3 comprises 15 residues. The V end was cut by 4 bases, the J end by 0 bases, with 7 bases between. The germline CDR1 and CDR2 sequences are MNHEY and SVGAGI.

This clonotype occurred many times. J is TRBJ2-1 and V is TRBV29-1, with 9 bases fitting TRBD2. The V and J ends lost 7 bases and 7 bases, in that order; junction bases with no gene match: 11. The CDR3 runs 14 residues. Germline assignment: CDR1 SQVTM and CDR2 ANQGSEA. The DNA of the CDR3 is TGCAGCGGCTTAGCGGGAGTAGAAAGGAATGAGCAGTTCTTC. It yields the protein CSGLAGVERNEQFF.

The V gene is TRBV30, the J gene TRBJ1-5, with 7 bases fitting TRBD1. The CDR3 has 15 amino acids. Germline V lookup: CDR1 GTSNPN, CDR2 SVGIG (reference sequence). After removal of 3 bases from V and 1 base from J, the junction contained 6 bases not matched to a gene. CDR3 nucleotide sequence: TGTGCCTGGAGCCCCGGGACAGCCAGCAATCAGCCCCAGCATTTT. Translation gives CAWSPGTASNQPQHF. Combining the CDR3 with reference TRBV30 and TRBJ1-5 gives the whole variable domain SQTIHQWPATLVQPVGSPLSLECTVEGTSNPNLYWYRQAAGRGLQLLFYSVGIGQISSEVPQNLSASRPQDRQFILSSKKLLLSDSGFYLCAWSPGTASNQPQHFGDGTRLSIL.

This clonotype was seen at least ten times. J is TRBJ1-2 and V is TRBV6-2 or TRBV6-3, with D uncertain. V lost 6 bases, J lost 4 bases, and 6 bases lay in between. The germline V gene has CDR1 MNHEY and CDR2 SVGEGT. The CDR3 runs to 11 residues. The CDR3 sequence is CASSQSYGYTF. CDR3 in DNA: TGTGCCAGCAGCCAGAGCTATGGCTACACCTTC.

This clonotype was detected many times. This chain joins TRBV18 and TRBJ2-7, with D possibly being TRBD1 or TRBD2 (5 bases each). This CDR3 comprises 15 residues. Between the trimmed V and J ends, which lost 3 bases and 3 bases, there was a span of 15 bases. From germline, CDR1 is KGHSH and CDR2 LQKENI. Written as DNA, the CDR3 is TGTGCCAGCTCACCCCCAGAGGGGACGATCTACGAGCAGTACTTC. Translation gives CASSPPEGTIYEQYF.

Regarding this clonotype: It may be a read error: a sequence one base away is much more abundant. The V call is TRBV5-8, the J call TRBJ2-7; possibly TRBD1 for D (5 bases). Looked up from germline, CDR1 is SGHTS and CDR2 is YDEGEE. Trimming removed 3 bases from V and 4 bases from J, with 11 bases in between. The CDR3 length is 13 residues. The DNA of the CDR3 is TGTGCCAGCAGCTCCCGTCACAGGTACGAGCAGTACTTC. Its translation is CASSSRHRYEQYF. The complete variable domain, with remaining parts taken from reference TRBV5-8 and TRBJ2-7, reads EAGVTQSPTHLIKTRGQQATLRCSPISGHTSVYWYQQALGLGLQFLLWYDEGEERNRGNFPPRFSGRQFPNYSSELNVNALELEDSALYLCASSSRHRYEQYFGPGTRLTVT.

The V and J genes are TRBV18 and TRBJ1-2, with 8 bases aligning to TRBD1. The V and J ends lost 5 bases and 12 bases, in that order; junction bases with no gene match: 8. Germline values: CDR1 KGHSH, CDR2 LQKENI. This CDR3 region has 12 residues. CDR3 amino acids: CASSADRGANTF. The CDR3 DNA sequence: TGTGCCAGCTCAGCTGACAGGGGAGCAAACACCTTC. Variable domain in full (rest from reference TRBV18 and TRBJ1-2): NAGVMQNPRHLVRRRGQEARLRCSPMKGHSHVYWYRQLPEEGLKFMVYLQKENIIDESGMPKERFSAEFPKEGPSILRIQQVVRGDSAAYFCASSADRGANTFGSGTRLTVV.

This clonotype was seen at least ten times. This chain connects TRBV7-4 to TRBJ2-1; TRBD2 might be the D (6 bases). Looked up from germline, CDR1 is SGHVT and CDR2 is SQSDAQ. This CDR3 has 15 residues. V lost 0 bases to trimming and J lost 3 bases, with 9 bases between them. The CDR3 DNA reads TGTGCCAGCAGCTTAGCACTAGCTGGCTACAATGAGCAGTTCTTC. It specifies CASSLALAGYNEQFF.

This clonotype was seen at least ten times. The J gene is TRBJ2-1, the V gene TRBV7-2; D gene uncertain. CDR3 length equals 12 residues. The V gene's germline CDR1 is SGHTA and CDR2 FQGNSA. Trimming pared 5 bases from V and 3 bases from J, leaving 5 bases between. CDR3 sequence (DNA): TGTGCCAGCAGCCTACACTACAATGAGCAGTTCTTC. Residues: CASSLHYNEQFF.

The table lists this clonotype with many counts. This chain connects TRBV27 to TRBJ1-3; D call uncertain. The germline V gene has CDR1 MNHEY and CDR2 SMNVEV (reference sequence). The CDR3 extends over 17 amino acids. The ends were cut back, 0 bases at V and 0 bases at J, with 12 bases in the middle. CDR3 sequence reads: CASSLSDGARSGNTIYF. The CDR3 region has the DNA TGTGCCAGCAGTTTATCGGACGGAGCACGCTCTGGAAACACCATATATTTT.

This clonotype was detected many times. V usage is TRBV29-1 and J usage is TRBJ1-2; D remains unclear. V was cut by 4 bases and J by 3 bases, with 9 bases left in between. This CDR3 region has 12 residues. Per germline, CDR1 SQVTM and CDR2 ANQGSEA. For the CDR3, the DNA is TGCAGCGTTGTTGACCGAGACTATGGCTACACCTTC. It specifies CSVVDRDYGYTF. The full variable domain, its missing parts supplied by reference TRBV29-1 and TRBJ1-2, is SAVISQKPSRDICQRGTSLTIQCQVDSQVTMMFWYRQQPGQSLTLIATANQGSEATYESGFVIDKFPISRPNLTFSTLTVSNMSPEDSSIYLCSVVDRDYGYTFGSGTRLTVV.

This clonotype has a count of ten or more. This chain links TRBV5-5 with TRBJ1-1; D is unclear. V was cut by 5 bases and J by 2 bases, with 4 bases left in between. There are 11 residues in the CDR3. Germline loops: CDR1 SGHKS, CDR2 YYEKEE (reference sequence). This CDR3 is CASRLNTEAFF. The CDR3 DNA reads TGTGCCAGCAGGCTAAACACTGAAGCTTTCTTT.